The source of this TCR beta chain is a study of T-cell memory formation after mild COVID-19. Study context: TCR clusters were largely donor specific. Study-wide findings and caveats: Later expanders leaned CD4+, whereas clones that contracted between day 15 and 85 were balanced CD4/CD8. In pre-infection memory, a portion of responding clones appeared, which suggested that cross-reactive memory joined.

From the 5' RACE reads, TCRdb called clonotypes with MiXCR, one entry per CDR3 protein. The profile shows hundreds of thousands of distinct CDR3 sequences, approximately 21% of them singletons. In this sample, this clonotype turned up a few times. No antigen is known for it. This clonotype was obtained from an adult woman who had mild COVID-19 (a few samples of this study predate the infection). Cell type and time point are not known. The source material was PBMCs or a T cell subset sorted from them (not recorded which).

In nucleotides, the CDR3 is TGTGCCAGCGGAACAGGGAACACTGAAGCTTTCTTT. Its translation is CASGTGNTEAFF. This sequence joins TRBV19 and TRBJ1-1; D may be TRBD1 (5 bases). Trimming cost V 9 bases and J 1 base, with 9 bases left between them. Germline loops: CDR1 LNHDA, CDR2 SQIVND (reference sequence). This CDR3 has 12 residues.